These 18 T cell receptor beta chains were all obtained from the same sample, sequenced in a study of blood T cell repertoires in COVID-19 (TCRdb year 2020). Library creation used the immunoSEQ multiplex PCR assay. Sourced from immuneACCESS, this table was stored by TCRdb with only in-frame sequences that have V and J called. A share of the clones is absent; for the studies checked, an unresolved V gene accounts for under half, and the remainder has no known explanation. This sample has around 170,000 clones in its table, and roughly 77% of those were observed once. In total, the top ten clones hold around 7% of the sample. The specimen sequenced was peripheral blood. The receptors here all came from a man in his 70s with active or convalescent COVID-19.

This clone was recorded only once. Other DNA variants within this sample encode the same CDR3. This rearrangement joins TRBV12-3 or TRBV12-4 to TRBJ1-5; D unclear. V lost 4 bases to trimming and J lost 4 bases, with 8 bases between them. The CDR3 covers 13 residues. Here the CDR3 reads CASSSGRNQPQHF. The CDR3 DNA is TGTGCCAGCAGTTCAGGTCGGAATCAGCCCCAGCATTTT.

This clone was counted once. Written as DNA, the CDR3 is TGCAGCGTTGAAGATAGGAGGCCTGGCTACACCTTC. Translating gives CSVEDRRPGYTF. The chain recombines TRBV29-1 with TRBJ1-2, with D hard to call. The CDR3 consists of 12 residues. Trimming stripped 0 bases from V and 7 bases from J, with 9 bases between. The V gene's germline CDR1 is SQVTM and CDR2 ANQGSEA.

This clone was seen once. The rearrangement links TRBV7-8 to TRBJ1-1; 7 positions match TRBD1. The CDR3 runs to 12 residues. Germline trimming cut 8 bases from V and 5 bases from J; bases unmatched to any gene: 5. CDR1 is SGHVS, CDR2 FQNEAQ, per germline. CDR3 nucleotides: TGTGCCAGCGACAGGGTGGGAACTGAAGCTTTCTTT. Its protein product is CASDRVGTEAFF. The whole variable domain, remainder taken from reference TRBV7-8 and TRBJ1-1, is GAGVSQSPRYKVAKRGQDVALRCDPISGHVSLFWYQQALGQGPEFLTYFQNEAQLDKSGLPSDRFFAERPEGSVSTLKIQRTQQEDSAVYLCASDRVGTEAFFGQGTRLTVV.

This chain connects TRBV24-1 to TRBJ2-2, with 9 bases lining up with TRBD1. The V and J ends lost 7 bases and 5 bases, in that order; junction bases with no gene match: 4. This CDR3 contains 14 residues. Germline V gene data show CDR1 as KGHDR and CDR2 as SFDVKD. The CDR3 here is CATRGQGRTGELFF. The CDR3 DNA follows: TGTGCCACCAGGGGACAGGGACGGACCGGGGAGCTGTTTTTT.

The CDR3 sequence: CSASRSGTSSTGELFF. CDR3 coding DNA: TGCAGTGCTAGTAGGTCTGGGACTAGCTCGACCGGGGAGCTGTTTTTT. The chain links TRBV20-1 to TRBJ2-2; 9 bases are shared with TRBD2. Germline CDR1 is DFQATT and CDR2 is SNEGSKA (reference sequence). V was clipped by 3 bases and J by 5 bases; unmatched bases: 10. This CDR3 comprises 16 residues.

This chain joins TRBV5-1 and TRBJ1-6; D unresolved. The V end lost 0 bases, the J end lost 5 bases, and 12 bases lay between the germline ends. This CDR3 has 16 residues. Germline lookup yields CDR1 SGHRS and CDR2 YFSETQ. The CDR3 nucleotides are TGCGCCAGCAGCTTGGATTCAGTTGATAATAATTCACCCCTCCACTTT. Its translation: CASSLDSVDNNSPLHF. Using reference TRBV5-1 and TRBJ1-6 for the parts outside the CDR3, the full variable domain is KAGVTQTPRYLIKTRGQQVTLSCSPISGHRSVSWYQQTPGQGLQFLFEYFSETQRNKGNFPGRFSGRQFSNSRSEMNVSTLELGDSALYLCASSLDSVDNNSPLHFGNGTRLTVT.

The V call is TRBV6-1, the J call TRBJ2-5; 11 bases fit TRBD2. Germline V lookup: CDR1 MNHNS, CDR2 SASEGT. This CDR3 is 19 amino acids long. Trimming took 4 bases from V and 3 from J; bases not matched to a gene: 16. As DNA, the CDR3 is TGTGCCAGCAGTGGAACCCTAGCGGGAGGTTCTCAGCGAGAAGAGACCCAGTACTTC. Protein: CASSGTLAGGSQREETQYF.

The gene calls are TRBV19 and TRBJ1-6, with D possibly TRBD1 on 5 matching bases. Germline CDR1 is LNHDA and CDR2 is SQIVND (reference sequence). V was cut by 6 bases and J by 8 bases, with 14 bases left in between. The CDR3 is 14 residues long. CDR3 loop: CASRGWGGDSPLHF. The CDR3 nucleotides read TGTGCCAGTAGGGGGTGGGGGGGGGATTCACCCCTCCACTTT.

In nucleotides, the CDR3 is TGCGCCAGCAGCCCTTTAGCGGGAGGGTACAATGAGCAGTTCTTC. Translated, it gives CASSPLAGGYNEQFF. The chain has TRBV5-1 and TRBJ2-1; 11 bases fit TRBD2. The CDR3 is made up of 15 amino acids. The V segment lost 4 bases and the J segment 4 bases; nucleotides outside the gene matches: 4. From germline, CDR1 is SGHRS and CDR2 YFSETQ.

This sequence joins TRBV19 and TRBJ2-2; maybe TRBD1 (6 bases). The CDR3 runs 14 residues. Germline lookup yields CDR1 LNHDA and CDR2 SQIVND (reference sequence). V was trimmed by 4 bases and J by 6 bases, leaving 12 bases between them. The CDR3 loop reads CASSTGQFAGELFF. CDR3 coding DNA: TGTGCCAGTAGTACAGGACAGTTCGCCGGGGAGCTGTTTTTT.

The table lists this clone with a count of one. The chain links TRBV5-1 to TRBJ2-7; a possible D gene is TRBD1 (5 bases). V lost 0 bases, J lost 3 bases, and 10 bases lay in between. Germline V gene lookup returns CDR1 SGHRS and CDR2 YFSETQ. The CDR3 has 14 residues. The CDR3 sequence is CASSLAGQDYEQYF. The CDR3 coding sequence is TGCGCCAGCAGCTTGGCCGGACAAGACTACGAGCAGTACTTC.

The chain carries TRBV18 and TRBJ1-1; TRBD1 is a possible D gene (5 bases). The CDR3 has 13 residues. V was shortened by 4 bases and J by 3 bases, with 9 bases between the two germline ends. Germline V CDR1 and CDR2: KGHSH, LQKENI. The CDR3 region has the DNA TGTGCCAGCTCACGCTTGACAGACACTGAAGCTTTCTTT. Protein: CASSRLTDTEAFF. Supplemented by reference TRBV18 and TRBJ1-1, the full variable domain reads NAGVMQNPRHLVRRRGQEARLRCSPMKGHSHVYWYRQLPEEGLKFMVYLQKENIIDESGMPKERFSAEFPKEGPSILRIQQVVRGDSAAYFCASSRLTDTEAFFGQGTRLTVV.

This clone appeared a single time. The genes are TRBV29-1 and TRBJ2-2; D may be TRBD2 (6 bases). The V end was cut by 7 bases, the J end by 6 bases, with 15 bases between. Germline V CDR1 and CDR2: SQVTM, ANQGSEA. This CDR3 comprises 13 residues. The CDR3 loop is CSATRSGAGELFF. CDR3 nucleotides: TGCAGCGCCACGCGGTCGGGGGCCGGGGAGCTGTTTTTT.

J is TRBJ2-1 and V is TRBV2, with a tentative D call TRBD1 (6 bases). The V end lost 7 bases, the J end lost 4 bases, and 11 bases lay between the germline ends. The length of the CDR3 is 13 residues. Germline V CDR1 and CDR2: SNHLY, FYNNEI. The chain's CDR3 is CASILDSYNEQFF. The CDR3 DNA sequence: TGTGCCAGCATCTTGGACAGTTACAATGAGCAGTTCTTC.

A single count supports this clone. The V call is TRBV7-7, the J call TRBJ1-3; TRBD1 is a possible D gene (6 bases). Trimming removed 5 bases at V and 2 bases at J, with 13 bases between. Germline CDR1 and CDR2: SSHAT and FNYEAQ (reference sequence). The CDR3 covers 15 residues. The CDR3: CASSTGKGAGNTIYF. CDR3 in DNA: TGTGCCAGCAGCACAGGGAAGGGGGCTGGAAACACCATATATTTT.

CDR3: CASSQGEGGLSGNTIYF. CDR3 DNA: TGTGCCAGCAGCCAAGGCGAGGGGGGGTTATCTGGAAACACCATATATTTT. The gene calls are TRBV3-1 (or the pseudogene TRBV3-2) and TRBJ1-3, with D possibly being TRBD1 (6 bases). Germline V gives CDR1 LGHDT, CDR2 YNNKEL (reference sequence). The CDR3 sequence is 17 residues long. Trimming took off 1 base at V and 1 base at J, with 14 bases between the two ends.

The genes are TRBV5-1 and TRBJ2-5; TRBD2 agrees at 7 bases. With V trimmed by 4 bases and J by 5 bases, 11 bases remained unmatched. Germline V gives CDR1 SGHRS, CDR2 YFSETQ. The CDR3 has 15 amino acids. The CDR3 DNA reads TGCGCCAGCAGCCCTAGCGGAGGGAGAGGGGAGACCCAGTACTTC. Its translation: CASSPSGGRGETQYF.

V is TRBV7-3 and J is TRBJ2-1, with D possibly matching TRBD1 (7 bases). This CDR3 is 12 amino acids long. Germline CDR1 SGHTA, CDR2 FQGTGA. V lost 5 bases, J lost 7 bases, and 9 bases lay in between. CDR3 loop: CASSPGGNEQFF. DNA of the CDR3: TGTGCCAGCAGCCCAGGGGGGAATGAGCAGTTCTTC.